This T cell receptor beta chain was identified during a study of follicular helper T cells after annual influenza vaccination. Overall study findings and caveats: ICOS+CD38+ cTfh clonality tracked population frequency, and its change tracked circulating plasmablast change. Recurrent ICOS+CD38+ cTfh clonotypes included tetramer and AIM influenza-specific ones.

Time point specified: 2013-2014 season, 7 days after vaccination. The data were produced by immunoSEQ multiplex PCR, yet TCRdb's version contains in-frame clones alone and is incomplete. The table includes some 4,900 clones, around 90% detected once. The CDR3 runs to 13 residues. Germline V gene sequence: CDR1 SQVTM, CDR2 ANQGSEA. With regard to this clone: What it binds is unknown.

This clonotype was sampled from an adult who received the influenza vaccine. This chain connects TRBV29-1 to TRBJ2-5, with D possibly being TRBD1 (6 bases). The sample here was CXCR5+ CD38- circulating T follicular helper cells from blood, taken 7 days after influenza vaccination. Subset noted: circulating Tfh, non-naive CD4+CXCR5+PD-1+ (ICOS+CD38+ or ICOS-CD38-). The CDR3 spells CSGGGQIQETQYF. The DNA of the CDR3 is TGCAGTGGAGGAGGACAGATTCAAGAGACCCAGTACTTC.